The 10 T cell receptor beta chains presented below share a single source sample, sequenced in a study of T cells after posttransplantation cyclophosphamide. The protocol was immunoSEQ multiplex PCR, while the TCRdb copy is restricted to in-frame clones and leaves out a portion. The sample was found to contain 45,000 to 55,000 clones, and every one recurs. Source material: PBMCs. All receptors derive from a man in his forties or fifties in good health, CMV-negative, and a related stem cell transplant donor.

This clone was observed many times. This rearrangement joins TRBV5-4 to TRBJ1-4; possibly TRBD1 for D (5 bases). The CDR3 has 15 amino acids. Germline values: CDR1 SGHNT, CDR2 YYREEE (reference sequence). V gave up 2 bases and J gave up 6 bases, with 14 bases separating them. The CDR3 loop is CASSFRGRVDEKLFF. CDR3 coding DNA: TGTGCCAGCAGCTTCCGGGGGAGAGTAGATGAAAAACTGTTTTTT.

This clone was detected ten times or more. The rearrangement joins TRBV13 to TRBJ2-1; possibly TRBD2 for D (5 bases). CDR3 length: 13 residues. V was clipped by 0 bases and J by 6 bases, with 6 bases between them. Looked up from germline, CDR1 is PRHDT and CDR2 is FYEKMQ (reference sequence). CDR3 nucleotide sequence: TGTGCCAGCAGCTTAGGCCGGGGCAATGAGCAGTTCTTC. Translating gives CASSLGRGNEQFF.

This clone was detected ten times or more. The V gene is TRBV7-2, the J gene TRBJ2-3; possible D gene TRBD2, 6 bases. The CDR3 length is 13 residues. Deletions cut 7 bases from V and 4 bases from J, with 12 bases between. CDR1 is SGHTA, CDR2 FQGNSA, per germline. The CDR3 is CASTLREADTQYF. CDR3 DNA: TGTGCCAGCACCCTGAGGGAGGCAGATACGCAGTATTTT.

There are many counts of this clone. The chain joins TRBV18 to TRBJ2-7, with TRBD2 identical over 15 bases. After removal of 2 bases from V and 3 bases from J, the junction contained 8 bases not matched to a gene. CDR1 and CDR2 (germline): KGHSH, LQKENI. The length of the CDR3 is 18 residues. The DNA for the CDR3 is TGTGCCAGCTCACCAGAGGCACGGACTAGCGGGAGGGTCTACGAGCAGTACTTC. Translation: CASSPEARTSGRVYEQYF.

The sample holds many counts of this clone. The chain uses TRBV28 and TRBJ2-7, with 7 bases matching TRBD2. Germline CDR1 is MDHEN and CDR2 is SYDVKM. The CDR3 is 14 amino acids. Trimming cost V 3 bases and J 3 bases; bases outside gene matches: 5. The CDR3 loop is CASSFVGGGYEQYF. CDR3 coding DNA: TGTGCCAGCAGTTTTGTTGGGGGGGGCTACGAGCAGTACTTC.

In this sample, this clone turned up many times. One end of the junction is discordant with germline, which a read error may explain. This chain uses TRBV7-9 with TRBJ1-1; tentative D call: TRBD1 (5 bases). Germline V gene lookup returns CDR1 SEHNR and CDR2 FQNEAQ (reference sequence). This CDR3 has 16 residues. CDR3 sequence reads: CASSPTLTDMNAEAFF. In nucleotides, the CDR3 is TGTGCCAGCAGCCCAACCCTGACAGATATGAACGCTGAAGCTTTCTTT.

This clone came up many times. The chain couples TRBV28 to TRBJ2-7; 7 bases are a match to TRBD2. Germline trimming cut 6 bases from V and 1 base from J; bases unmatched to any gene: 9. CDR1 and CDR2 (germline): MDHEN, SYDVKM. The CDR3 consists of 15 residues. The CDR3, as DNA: TGTGCCAGCAGGCGGGGAGGGATGGGTTCCTACGAGCAGTACTTC. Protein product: CASRRGGMGSYEQYF.

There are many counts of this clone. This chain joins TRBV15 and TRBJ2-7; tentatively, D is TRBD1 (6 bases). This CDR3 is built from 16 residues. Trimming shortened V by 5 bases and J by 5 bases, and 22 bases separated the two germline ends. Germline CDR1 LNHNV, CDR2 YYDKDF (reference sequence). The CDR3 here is CATSSLRQGSPDEQYF. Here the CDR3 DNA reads TGTGCCACCAGCTCACTTCGTCAGGGGTCACCCGACGAGCAGTACTTC.

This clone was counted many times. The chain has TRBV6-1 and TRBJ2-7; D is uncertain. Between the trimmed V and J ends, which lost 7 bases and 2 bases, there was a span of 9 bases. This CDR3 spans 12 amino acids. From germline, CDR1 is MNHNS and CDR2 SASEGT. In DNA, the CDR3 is TGTGCCAGCACTCACGGTGCCTACGAGCAGTACTTC. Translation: CASTHGAYEQYF.

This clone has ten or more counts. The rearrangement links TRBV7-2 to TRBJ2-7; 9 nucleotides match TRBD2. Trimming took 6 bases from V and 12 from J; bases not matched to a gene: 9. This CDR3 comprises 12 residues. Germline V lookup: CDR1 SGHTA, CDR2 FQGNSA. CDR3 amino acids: CASSSLSGSPYF. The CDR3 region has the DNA TGTGCCAGCAGTTCTCTTAGCGGGAGTCCGTACTTC.